This entry concerns a single T cell receptor beta chain. Its antigen is currently not known. Base qualities are not provided; no much larger clone lies one nucleotide away. This entry is derived from a study of T cell responses to AZD1222 COVID-19 vaccine (dated by TCRdb to the early 2020s). About the study as a whole: AZD1222 recipients given second doses at about 4 weeks or at about 12 weeks were pooled, since spike-specific TCR depth and breadth were not found to differ between the two schedules. TCR sequencing was performed for roughly 250 trial participants, of whom some 200 were given two doses of AZD1222 and about 25 were given two doses of MenACWY control vaccine. Trial participants were enrolled by age into subgroups of 18-55, 56-69 and 70-plus years, and around 150, 28 and 57 TCR-sequenced participants, respectively, were included in these subgroups.

The meaning of the sample's time point label: baseline before first vaccination. Vaccinee samples came from UK trials COV001 and COV002, including a single-blind randomized controlled phase 2/3 trial of AZD1222 (ChAdOx1 nCoV-19) in healthy adults. For TCRbeta chain sequencing, PBMC samples from trial participants were taken at day 0 and at day 28 after the second dose. Trimming at the junction amounts to 3 bases on V and 3 bases on J, and the germline ends lie 14 bases apart. Reading from cysteine to phenylalanine, the CDR3 counts 15 amino acids. Of the read, only the CDR3 DNA is kept; its 45 bases are in frame from base 1. The germline V gene yields SNHLY for CDR1 and FYNNEI for CDR2. The CDR3 regions of human TCRbeta chains were analyzed by immunosequencing. For the original study's pipeline: Repertoire TCRs were checked for matches against a reference library of SARS-CoV-2-specific TCRs that had been generated using the MIRA antigen-specificity platform. Breadth was defined as the fraction of unique TCRs that were SARS-CoV-2-associated, and depth was defined as the fraction of total T cells that were SARS-CoV-2-associated. Using the MIRA data, every spike-specific TCR was mapped to the spike region that the TCR reacted to and assigned to either a CD4 or a CD8 class. Log10-transformed breadth and depth values were compared by one-way ANOVA with Sidak's multiple comparisons tests. TCRdb stores this immuneACCESS table with in-frame sequences only. Part of the clones is absent; in the studies checked, under half of the shortfall reflects unresolved V genes, and no reason is known for the rest. V and J calls and clone size are those listed in that table; D and trimming were worked out from the DNA. Recorded for this sample are tens of thousands of clones; 80% of them occurred a single time. The top ten clones comprise roughly 21% of the sample.

Study-wide conclusions, independent of this receptor: Spike-specific TCR breadth and depth rose significantly after two AZD1222 doses compared with day 0 and with MenACWY recipients. In the small 56-69-year group, the increase in depth fell short of significance, most likely because of low power. Vaccine-associated CD4 TCRs spanned the whole spike protein, with dominant responses in regions 160-218 and 743-854. Reportedly, almost half of the unique spike-specific TCRs recognized epitopes lying outside the regions that are mutated in the B.1.351 and B.1.1.7 variants. Most participants were white British and females outnumbered males, and the authors suggested that clonal diversity may have been underestimated. Conclusions about previously exposed vaccinees were limited because only six AZD1222 recipients were SARS-CoV-2 seropositive at baseline. No day 14 peak-response samples were available, so repertoires were characterized only after the peak T cell response.

This receptor was taken from an adult in good health. Specimen: peripheral blood, collected on day 0 of AZD1222 vaccination. The chain links TRBV2 with TRBJ1-1; TRBD1 is a possible D gene, resting on 5 matching bases. Read as DNA, the sequence is TGTGCCAGCAGTGATAGGATCCGGGGGGACACTGAAGCTTTCTTT. Translation gives CASSDRIRGDTEAFF.